This T cell receptor beta chain was identified in a study of beta chain features in type 1 diabetes. This CDR3 comprises 15 residues. Trimming pared 0 bases from V and 8 bases from J, leaving 15 bases between. CDR1 is SGHNT and CDR2 is YYREEE in the germline V gene (reference sequence). Naive, central memory, regulatory and stem cell-like memory cells within the CD4+ compartment were sorted using CD45RO/CCR7/CD25/CD127/CD95/CD27. On this clone: Its antigen is currently unknown.

The entirety of the isolated RNA underwent reverse transcription, so expressed TCRB transcripts were sequenced. An average approximately 3.3 million reads came from naive, central memory and regulatory T cell samples. Profiled with immunoSEQ multiplex PCR; TCRdb holds only in-frame clones, not every one. The sample lists some 170,000 clones, roughly 60% seen once, with approximately 0.09% in the top ten. Study outcomes and limitations: In every one of the four CD4+ subsets, TCRB CDR3s were moderately but significantly shorter in Type 1 diabetes patients.

The clonotype comes from a young man with type 1 diabetes. This chain links TRBV5-4 with TRBJ2-1; D might be TRBD2 (7 bases). The sequencing input was naive CD4+ T cells from blood. CDR3 nucleotide sequence: TGTGCCAGCAGCTTGGCCGGGGGGCCTCCCTATGAGCAGTTCTTC. Translating it yields CASSLAGGPPYEQFF. The full variable domain, completed using reference TRBV5-4 and TRBJ2-1, is ETGVTQSPTHLIKTRGQQVTLRCSSQSGHNTVSWYQQALGQGPQFIFQYYREEENGRGNFPPRFSGLQFPNYSSELNVNALELDDSALYLCASSLAGGPPYEQFFGPGTRLTVL.